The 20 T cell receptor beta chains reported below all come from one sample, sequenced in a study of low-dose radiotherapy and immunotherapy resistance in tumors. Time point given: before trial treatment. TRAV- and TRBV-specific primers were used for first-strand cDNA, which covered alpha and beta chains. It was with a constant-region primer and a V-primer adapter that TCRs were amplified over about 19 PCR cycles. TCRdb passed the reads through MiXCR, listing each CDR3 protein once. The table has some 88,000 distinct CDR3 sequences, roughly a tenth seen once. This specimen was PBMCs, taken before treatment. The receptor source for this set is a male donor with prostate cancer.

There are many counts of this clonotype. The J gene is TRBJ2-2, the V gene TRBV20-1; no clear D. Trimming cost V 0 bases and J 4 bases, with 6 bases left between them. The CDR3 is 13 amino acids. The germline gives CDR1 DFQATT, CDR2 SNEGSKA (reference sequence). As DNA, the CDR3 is TGCAGTGCTAGAGATCTGATCACCGGGGAGCTGTTTTTT. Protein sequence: CSARDLITGELFF.

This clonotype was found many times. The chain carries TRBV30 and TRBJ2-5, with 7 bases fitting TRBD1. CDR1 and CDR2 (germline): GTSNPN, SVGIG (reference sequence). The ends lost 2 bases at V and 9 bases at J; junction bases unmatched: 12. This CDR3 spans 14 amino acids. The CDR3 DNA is TGTGCCTGGAGTCTTAACAGGGGAGCTGGGCCCCAGTACTTC. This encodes CAWSLNRGAGPQYF.

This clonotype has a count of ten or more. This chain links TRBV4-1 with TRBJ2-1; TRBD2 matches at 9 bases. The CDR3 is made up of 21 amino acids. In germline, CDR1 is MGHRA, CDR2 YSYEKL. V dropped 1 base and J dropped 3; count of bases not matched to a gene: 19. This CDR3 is CASSQARYSGSSDFVYNEQFF. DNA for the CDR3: TGCGCCAGCAGCCAAGCCAGGTATAGCGGGAGCTCAGATTTCGTCTACAATGAGCAGTTCTTC.

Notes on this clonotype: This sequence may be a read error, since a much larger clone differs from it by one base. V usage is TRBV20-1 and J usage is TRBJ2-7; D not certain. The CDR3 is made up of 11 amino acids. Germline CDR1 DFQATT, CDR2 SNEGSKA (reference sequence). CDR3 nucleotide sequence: TGCAGTGCTAGAGAATCCTACGATCAGTACTTC. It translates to CSARESYDQYF.

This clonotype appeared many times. CDR3: CASSGTGSNEQFF. The CDR3 DNA reads TGTGCCAGCAGTGGGACTGGGAGCAATGAGCAGTTCTTC. The chain links TRBV12-3 or TRBV12-4 to TRBJ2-1; possible D gene TRBD2, 6 bases. Deletions cut 5 bases from V and 6 bases from J, with 11 bases between. The CDR3 covers 13 residues.

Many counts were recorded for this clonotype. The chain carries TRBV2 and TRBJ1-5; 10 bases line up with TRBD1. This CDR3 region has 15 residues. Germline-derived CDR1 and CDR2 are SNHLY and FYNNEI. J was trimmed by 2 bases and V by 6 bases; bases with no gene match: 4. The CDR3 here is CASSAGTGGNQPQHF. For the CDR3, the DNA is TGTGCCAGCAGCGCCGGGACAGGGGGCAATCAGCCCCAGCATTTT. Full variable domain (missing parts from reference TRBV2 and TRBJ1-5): EPEVTQTPSHQVTQMGQEVILRCVPISNHLYFYWYRQILGQKVEFLVSFYNNEISEKSEIFDDQFSVERPDGSNFTLKIRSTKLEDSAMYFCASSAGTGGNQPQHFGDGTRLSIL.

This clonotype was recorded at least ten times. The CDR3 loop is CASRAGSNQPQHF. The CDR3 DNA sequence: TGTGCCAGTCGCGCGGGAAGCAATCAGCCCCAGCATTTT. The chain is built from TRBV12-3 or TRBV12-4 and TRBJ1-5; D unresolved. Trimming shortened V by 9 bases and J by 1 base, and 10 bases separated the two germline ends. The CDR3 length is 13 residues.

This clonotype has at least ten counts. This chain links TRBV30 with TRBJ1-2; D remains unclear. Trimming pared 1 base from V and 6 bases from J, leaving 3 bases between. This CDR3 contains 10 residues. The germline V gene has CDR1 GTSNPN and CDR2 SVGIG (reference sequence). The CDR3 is CAWSEHGYTF. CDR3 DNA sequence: TGTGCCTGGAGTGAACATGGCTACACCTTC.

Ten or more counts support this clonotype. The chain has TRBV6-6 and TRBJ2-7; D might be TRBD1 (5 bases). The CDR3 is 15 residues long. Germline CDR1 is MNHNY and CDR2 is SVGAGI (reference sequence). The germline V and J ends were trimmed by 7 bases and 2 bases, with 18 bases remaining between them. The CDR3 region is CASTKTVDGTYEQYF. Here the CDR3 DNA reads TGTGCCAGCACCAAGACAGTCGACGGCACCTACGAGCAGTACTTC.

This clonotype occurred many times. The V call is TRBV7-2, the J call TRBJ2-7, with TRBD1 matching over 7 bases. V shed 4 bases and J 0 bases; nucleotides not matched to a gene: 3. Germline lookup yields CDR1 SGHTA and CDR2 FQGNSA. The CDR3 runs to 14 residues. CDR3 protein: CASSWGQSSYEQYF. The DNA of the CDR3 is TGTGCCAGCAGCTGGGGACAGAGCTCCTACGAGCAGTACTTC.

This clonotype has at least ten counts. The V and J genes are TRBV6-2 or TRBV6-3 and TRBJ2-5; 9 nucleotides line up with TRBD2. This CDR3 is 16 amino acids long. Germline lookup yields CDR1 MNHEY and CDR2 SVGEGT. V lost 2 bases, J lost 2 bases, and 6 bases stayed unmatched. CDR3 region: CASSYGLAGTQETQYF. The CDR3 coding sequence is TGTGCCAGCAGTTACGGTCTAGCGGGAACTCAAGAGACCCAGTACTTC.

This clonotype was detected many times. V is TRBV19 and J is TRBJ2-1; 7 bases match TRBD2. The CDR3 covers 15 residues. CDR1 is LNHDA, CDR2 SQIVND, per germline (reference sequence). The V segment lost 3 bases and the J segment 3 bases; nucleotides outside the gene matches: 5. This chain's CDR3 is CASSIPSGGYNEQFF. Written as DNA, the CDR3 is TGTGCCAGTAGTATCCCTAGCGGAGGCTACAATGAGCAGTTCTTC. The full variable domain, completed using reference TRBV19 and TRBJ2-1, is DGGITQSPKYLFRKEGQNVTLSCEQNLNHDAMYWYRQDPGQGLRLIYYSQIVNDFQKGDIAEGYSVSREKKESFPLTVTSAQKNPTAFYLCASSIPSGGYNEQFFGPGTRLTVL.

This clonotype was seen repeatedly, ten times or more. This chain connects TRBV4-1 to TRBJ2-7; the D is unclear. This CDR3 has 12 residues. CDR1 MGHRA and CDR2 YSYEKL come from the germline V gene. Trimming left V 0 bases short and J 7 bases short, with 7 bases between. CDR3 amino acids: CASSQELGEQYF. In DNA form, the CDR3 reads TGCGCCAGCAGCCAAGAGCTAGGAGAGCAGTACTTC.

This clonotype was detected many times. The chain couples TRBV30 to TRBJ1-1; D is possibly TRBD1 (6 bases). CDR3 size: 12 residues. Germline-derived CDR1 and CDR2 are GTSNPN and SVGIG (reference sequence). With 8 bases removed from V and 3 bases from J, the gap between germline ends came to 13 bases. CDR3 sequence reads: CAGGRADTEAFF. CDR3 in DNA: TGTGCCGGGGGGCGCGCGGACACTGAAGCTTTCTTT.

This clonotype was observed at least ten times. In nucleotides, the CDR3 is TGCAGTGCTAGAGGTTTAGCGGGGGTTTTGCATACGCAGTATTTT. It is translated as CSARGLAGVLHTQYF. The chain uses TRBV20-1 and TRBJ2-3, with 9 bases identical to TRBD2. Germline V CDR1 and CDR2: DFQATT, SNEGSKA (reference sequence). V dropped 1 base and J dropped 7; count of bases not matched to a gene: 9. The CDR3 has 15 residues.

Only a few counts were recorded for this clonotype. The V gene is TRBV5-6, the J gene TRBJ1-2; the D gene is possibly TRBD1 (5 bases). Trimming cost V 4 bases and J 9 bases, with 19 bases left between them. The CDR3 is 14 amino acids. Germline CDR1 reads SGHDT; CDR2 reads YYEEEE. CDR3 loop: CASSPRGRALSYTF. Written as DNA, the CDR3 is TGTGCCAGCAGCCCTAGGGGCCGCGCCCTAAGCTACACCTTC. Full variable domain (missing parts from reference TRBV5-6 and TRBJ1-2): DAGVTQSPTHLIKTRGQQVTLRCSPKSGHDTVSWYQQALGQGPQFIFQYYEEEERQRGNFPDRFSGHQFPNYSSELNVNALLLGDSALYLCASSPRGRALSYTFGSGTRLTVV.

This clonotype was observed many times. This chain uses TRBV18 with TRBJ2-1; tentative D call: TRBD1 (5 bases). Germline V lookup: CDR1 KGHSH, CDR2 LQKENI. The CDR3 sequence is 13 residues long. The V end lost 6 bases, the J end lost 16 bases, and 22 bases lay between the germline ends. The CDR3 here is CASSDIRQVQAFF. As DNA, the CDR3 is TGTGCCAGCTCGGACATTAGGCAGGTGCAGGCATTCTTC. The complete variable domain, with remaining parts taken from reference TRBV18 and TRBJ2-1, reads NAGVMQNPRHLVRRRGQEARLRCSPMKGHSHVYWYRQLPEEGLKFMVYLQKENIIDESGMPKERFSAEFPKEGPSILRIQQVVRGDSAAYFCASSDIRQVQAFFGPGTRLTVL.

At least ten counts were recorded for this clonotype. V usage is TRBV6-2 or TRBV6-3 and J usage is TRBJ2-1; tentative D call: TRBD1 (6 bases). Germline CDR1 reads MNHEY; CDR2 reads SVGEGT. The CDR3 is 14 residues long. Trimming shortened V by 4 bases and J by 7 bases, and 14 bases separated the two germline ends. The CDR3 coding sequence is TGTGCCAGCAGTTTCCACGCTACAGGGAATGAGCAGTTCTTC. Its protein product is CASSFHATGNEQFF.

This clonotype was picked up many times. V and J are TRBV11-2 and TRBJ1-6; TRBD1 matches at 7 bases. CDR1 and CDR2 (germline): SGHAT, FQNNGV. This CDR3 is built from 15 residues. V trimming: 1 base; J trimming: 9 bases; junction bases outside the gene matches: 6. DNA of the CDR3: TGTGCCAGCAGCTTAGCCGGGACAGTCCTTTCACCCCTCCACTTT. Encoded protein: CASSLAGTVLSPLHF.

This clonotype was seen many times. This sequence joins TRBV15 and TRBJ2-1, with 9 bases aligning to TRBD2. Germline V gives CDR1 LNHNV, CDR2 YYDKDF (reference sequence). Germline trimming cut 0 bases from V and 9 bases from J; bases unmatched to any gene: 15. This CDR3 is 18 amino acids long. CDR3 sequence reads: CATSREGAGGARAGEQFF. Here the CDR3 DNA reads TGTGCCACCAGCAGAGAGGGAGCGGGAGGCGCCCGGGCGGGTGAGCAGTTCTTC.